These 5 T cell receptor beta chains share one sample of origin, sequenced in a study of cytomegalovirus exposure and HLA in healthy donors. Researchers ran the PCR with 60 Vbeta and 13 Jbeta primers. Sequencing used immunoSEQ multiplex PCR; TCRdb keeps in-frame clones, though not all of them. The table records 130,000 or so clones, approximately 82% of them present only once. Material for sequencing was PBMCs. The receptors come from a young woman in good health and CMV-seropositive.

The chain joins TRBV4-1 to TRBJ1-1; D not certain. The CDR3 runs 15 residues. CDR1 is MGHRA, CDR2 YSYEKL, per germline. V was pared by 2 bases and J by 4 bases, with 14 bases between. The DNA for the CDR3 is TGCGCCAGCAGCCAACCCGAACTGGAGTCCACTGAAGCTTTCTTT. Translation: CASSQPELESTEAFF.

The rearrangement links TRBV6-4 to TRBJ2-1; 11 positions agree with TRBD2. The germline V gene has CDR1 MRHNA and CDR2 SNTAGT. Trimming at V came to 4 bases and at J to 4 bases, leaving 3 bases not matched to a gene. The CDR3 sequence is 15 residues long. The CDR3 bases are TGTGCCAGCAGTGGGTCTAGCGGGGGGTACAATGAGCAGTTCTTC. Encoded protein: CASSGSSGGYNEQFF.

The chain carries TRBV27 and TRBJ1-1, with TRBD1 as a possible D gene (5 bases). From germline, CDR1 is MNHEY and CDR2 SMNVEV (reference sequence). The CDR3 has 13 residues. Trimming took off 7 bases at V and 4 bases at J, with 13 bases between the two ends. This CDR3 reads CASKWGGSTEAFF. The CDR3, as DNA: TGTGCCAGCAAGTGGGGGGGGAGCACTGAAGCTTTCTTT.

The chain carries TRBV28 and TRBJ2-7; 11 nucleotides agree with TRBD2. Germline V gene lookup returns CDR1 MDHEN and CDR2 SYDVKM. The CDR3 runs 14 residues. The ends lost 4 bases at V and 5 bases at J; junction bases unmatched: 4. This CDR3 reads CASSSSGGSDEQYF. In DNA form, the CDR3 reads TGTGCCAGCAGTTCTAGCGGGGGGTCGGACGAGCAGTACTTC.

The V and J genes are TRBV5-1 and TRBJ2-7, with TRBD1 identical over 8 bases. The V segment lost 1 base and the J segment 6 bases; nucleotides outside the gene matches: 0. Germline loops: CDR1 SGHRS, CDR2 YFSETQ. This CDR3 region has 12 residues. CDR3 amino acids: CASSLTGGEQYF. The CDR3 DNA sequence: TGCGCCAGCAGCTTGACAGGGGGCGAGCAGTACTTC.